This TCR beta chain was identified during a study of T cells after yellow fever vaccination. Whole-study findings and limits: Re-detected after boosting: most primary clones, around 96% of CD4 and over 80% of CD8. Researchers noted that a small share of clonotypes showed up in both CD4 and CD8 compartments. A weaker secondary response peaked on day 5, the primary on day 15.

Generation of TCR cDNA used 5'RACE template switching (which added a universal primer site and UMIs). TCRdb itself ran the 5' RACE reads through MiXCR, one entry per CDR3 protein. The sample has 200,000 to 300,000 distinct CDR3 sequences; 6.9% are singletons. On this clonotype itself: The antigen is undetermined.

CDR3 size: 13 residues. V lost 2 bases, J lost 4 bases, and 11 bases lay in between. Germline loops: CDR1 SQVTM, CDR2 ANQGSEA. Sequences were derived from CD4+ T cells sorted from PBMCs, sampled 15 days after the yellow fever booster vaccination. This chain links TRBV29-1 with TRBJ1-2; tentative D call: TRBD1 (5 bases). This TCR was recovered from a young man who received the YFV17D yellow fever vaccine. The DNA for the CDR3 is TGCAGCGTTGAACGGGACCGGGGCTATGGCTACACCTTC. The encoded protein is CSVERDRGYGYTF.